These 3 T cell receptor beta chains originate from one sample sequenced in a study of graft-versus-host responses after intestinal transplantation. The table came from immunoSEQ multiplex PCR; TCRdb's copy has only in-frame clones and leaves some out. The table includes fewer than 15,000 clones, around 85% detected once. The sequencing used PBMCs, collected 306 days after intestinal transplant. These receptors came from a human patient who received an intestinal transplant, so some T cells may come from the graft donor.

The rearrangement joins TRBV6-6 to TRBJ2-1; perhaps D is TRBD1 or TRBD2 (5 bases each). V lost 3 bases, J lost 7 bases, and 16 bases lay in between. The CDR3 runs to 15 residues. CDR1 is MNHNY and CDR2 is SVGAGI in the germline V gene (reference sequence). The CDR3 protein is CASSYNEGYLNEQFF. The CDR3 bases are TGTGCCAGCAGTTATAACGAGGGGTATCTGAATGAGCAGTTCTTC.

The CDR3 here is CASSLEGQGTTEAFF. The DNA of the CDR3 is TGTGCCAGCAGCTTGGAGGGACAGGGAACCACTGAAGCTTTCTTT. V usage is TRBV5-5 and J usage is TRBJ1-1, with 9 bases aligning to TRBD1. Germline V gene lookup returns CDR1 SGHKS and CDR2 YYEKEE (reference sequence). CDR3 length: 15 amino acids. V was clipped by 0 bases and J by 4 bases; unmatched bases: 4. Supplemented by reference TRBV5-5 and TRBJ1-1, the full variable domain reads DAGVTQSPTHLIKTRGQQVTLRCSPISGHKSVSWYQQVLGQGPQFIFQYYEKEERGRGNFPDRFSARQFPNYSSELNVNALLLGDSALYLCASSLEGQGTTEAFFGQGTRLTVV.

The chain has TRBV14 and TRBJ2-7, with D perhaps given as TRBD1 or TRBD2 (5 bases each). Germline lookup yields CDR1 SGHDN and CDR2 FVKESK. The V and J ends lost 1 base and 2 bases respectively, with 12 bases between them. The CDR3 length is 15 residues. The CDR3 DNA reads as TGTGCCAGCAGCCAAGGTGGGGGTTTAGCCTACGAGCAGTACTTC. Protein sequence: CASSQGGGLAYEQYF.